A selection of T cell receptor beta chains follows, all from one sample in a study of CD8 T cells in Susac syndrome. TCRdb analysed the immunoSEQ multiplex PCR reads with MiXCR anew, one entry per CDR3 protein. The data show 95,000 to 150,000 distinct CDR3 sequences, 85% to 95% seen once. Sequencing used CD8+ T cells from PBMCs. All receptors come from a human donor with Susac syndrome. The CDR3 runs from the conserved cysteine through the conserved F or W. Each record gives: CDR3 DNA, CDR3 protein, D gene, clone size, J gene, V gene. D genes are given only for firm matches. Part of the rows lack a size; the others show once, few, many or a class for expanded clones.

TGTGCCAGCAGTGCTACCGCCTCCCTAGCAGATACGCAGTATTTT,CASSATASLADTQYF,NA,NA,TRBJ2-3,TRBV12-3/TRBV12-4
TGTGCCAGCAGTTCTATCCGGGACGAGTCCTACGAGCAGTACTTC,CASSSIRDESYEQYF,NA,once,TRBJ2-7,TRBV6-2/TRBV6-3
TGTGCCAGCAGCCCAGGGGGCGCGTACACTGAAGCTTTCTTT,CASSPGGAYTEAFF,TRBD1,NA,TRBJ1-1,TRBV11-1
TGTGCCTGGAGCTCAGGCGTCGGCAATCAGCCCCAGCATTTT,CAWSSGVGNQPQHF,NA,NA,TRBJ1-5,TRBV30
TGTGCCAGCAGTCCATCCCCGGGGCTGTGGGGCTACACCTTC,CASSPSPGLWGYTF,NA,NA,TRBJ1-2,TRBV27
TGCAGTGCCGGATCTATCGTGACTGAAGCTTTCTTT,CSAGSIVTEAFF,NA,NA,TRBJ1-1,TRBV20-1
TGTGCCAGCAGTCGGACCGAGGGGACGGACGGCAATCAGCCCCAGCATTTT,CASSRTEGTDGNQPQHF,NA,NA,TRBJ1-5,TRBV13
TGTGCCAGCAGCCAAGATTGGGACGTGGAGACCCAGTACTTC,CASSQDWDVETQYF,NA,NA,TRBJ2-5,TRBV14
TGTGCCAGCAGCCAAGGTTCTGGAAACACCATATATTTT,CASSQGSGNTIYF,NA,NA,TRBJ1-3,TRBV3-1
TGTGCCAGCAGCTCCCGAGGGGTCCCAGTGAAGCAGGGGCCGGAGGGGACCCAGTACTTC,CASSSRGVPVKQGPEGTQYF,NA,once,TRBJ2-5,TRBV9
TGTGCCAGTAGTATAAGCGCGAACTCTGGAAACACCATATATTTT,CASSISANSGNTIYF,NA,NA,TRBJ1-3,TRBV19
TGTGCCAGCAGTCCCGGGACAGGGCATTACAATGAGCAGTTCTTC,CASSPGTGHYNEQFF,TRBD1,NA,TRBJ2-1,TRBV11-3
TGTGCCAGCAGTACATCGACAGTACGAAACTATGGCTACACCTTC,CASSTSTVRNYGYTF,NA,NA,TRBJ1-2,TRBV12-3/TRBV12-4
TGTGCCAGCAGCGTAGGGGGGCAGGAGACCCAGTACTTC,CASSVGGQETQYF,NA,NA,TRBJ2-5,TRBV9
TGCGCCAGCAGAGAGAGAGATAGGGTCCCCTACGAGCAGTACTTC,CASRERDRVPYEQYF,NA,NA,TRBJ2-7,TRBV5-1
TGCGCCAGCAGCCAAGATCCCGGACAGTACAATGAGCAGTTCTTC,CASSQDPGQYNEQFF,NA,NA,TRBJ2-1,TRBV4-3
TGCAGTGCTAGAGACAGCAGACTTTTCTTT,CSARDSRLFF,NA,NA,TRBJ1-1,TRBV20-1
TGCAGTGCTAGAGATGGAGCAGGAGGCTACACCTTC,CSARDGAGGYTF,NA,NA,TRBJ1-2,TRBV20-1
TGCGCCAGCAGCCAATTCTTTGAGGCGGGCAATGAGCAGTTCTTC,CASSQFFEAGNEQFF,NA,NA,TRBJ2-1,TRBV4-3
TGCGCCAGCAGCCAAGGGACATCTACTAACTATGGCTACACCTTC,CASSQGTSTNYGYTF,NA,NA,TRBJ1-2,TRBV4-3
TGCAGTGCTAACTCGGAGACCCAGTACTTC,CSANSETQYF,NA,NA,TRBJ2-5,TRBV20-1
TGTGCCAGCAAAGGGCGGCCATACACCGGGGAGCTGTTTTTT,CASKGRPYTGELFF,NA,NA,TRBJ2-2,TRBV6-5
TGTGCCAGCAGCTCGGAGGGTTACCCCACAGATACGCAGTATTTT,CASSSEGYPTDTQYF,NA,NA,TRBJ2-3,TRBV5-4
TGTGCCAGCAGTTCAGGGGGGAACTCACCCCTCCACTTT,CASSSGGNSPLHF,TRBD1,NA,TRBJ1-6,TRBV12-3/TRBV12-4
TGTGCCTGGAGTGCTCCCTACGAGCAGTACTTC,CAWSAPYEQYF,NA,once,TRBJ2-7,TRBV30
TGTGCCAGCAGCTTAGATCTCGGCAGGGGGATAACCGGGGAGCTGTTTTTT,CASSLDLGRGITGELFF,TRBD1,NA,TRBJ2-2,TRBV11-2
TGCGCCAGCAGCCAAGCTGGGACAGGGGGCTACAATGAGCAGTTCTTC,CASSQAGTGGYNEQFF,TRBD1,NA,TRBJ2-1,TRBV4-1
TGTGCCAGCAGCGTAGAGGCAGGACAACGGATCAATGAGCAGTTCTTC,CASSVEAGQRINEQFF,NA,NA,TRBJ2-1,TRBV9
TGTGCCAGCATGAGGACAGAAGGGACCTACGAGCAGTACTTC,CASMRTEGTYEQYF,NA,NA,TRBJ2-7,TRBV2
TGTGCCAGCACCCTGAACACTGAAGCTTTCTTT,CASTLNTEAFF,NA,few,TRBJ1-1,TRBV7-9
TGCGCCAGCAGCCAAGATAGCACAGGCAATCAGCCCCAGCATTTT,CASSQDSTGNQPQHF,NA,NA,TRBJ1-5,TRBV4-3
TGTGCCAGCTCATCTGATAGCGCGAACACCGGGGAGCTGTTTTTT,CASSSDSANTGELFF,NA,NA,TRBJ2-2,TRBV18
TGCGCCAGCAGCCCAGCTAGGAGGGGGAGCACTGAAGCTTTCTTT,CASSPARRGSTEAFF,NA,NA,TRBJ1-1,TRBV4-1
TGTGCCGTCCATGGCTCGGGGACAGGAATCGACGAGCAGTACTTC,CAVHGSGTGIDEQYF,TRBD1,NA,TRBJ2-7,TRBV10-3
TGCAGTGCTAGCCTAACAGGGGACACTGAAGCTTTCTTT,CSASLTGDTEAFF,TRBD1,NA,TRBJ1-1,TRBV20-1
TGTGCCAGCAGTTACTCGGGGACAGGGGGATTCTACGAGCAGTACTTC,CASSYSGTGGFYEQYF,TRBD1,few,TRBJ2-7,TRBV6-5
TGTGCCAGCAGCTTAGGACGGGGGGACAGTGGCTACACCTTC,CASSLGRGDSGYTF,TRBD1,NA,TRBJ1-2,TRBV13
TGTGCCAGCAGCCAACAATTCAATCAGGGATATACGCAGTATTTT,CASSQQFNQGYTQYF,NA,once,TRBJ2-3,TRBV3-1
TGTGCCAGCAGCGTAGCTGAAGAAAAGAGTTCCTACGAGCAGTACTTC,CASSVAEEKSSYEQYF,NA,NA,TRBJ2-7,TRBV9
TGTGCCAGTTCAATTAATGGCAATCAGCCCCAGCATTTT,CASSINGNQPQHF,NA,NA,TRBJ1-5,TRBV27
TGTGCCAGCATCGCGACAGGGGCAGGGCTTAATGAGCAGTTCTTC,CASIATGAGLNEQFF,TRBD1,NA,TRBJ2-1,TRBV3-1
TGTGCCAGCAGCGGGGGTCTCGGCGCCTACAATGAGCAGTTCTTC,CASSGGLGAYNEQFF,NA,NA,TRBJ2-1,TRBV9
TGTGCCAGCAGCCCCCTTAACCCACCCCTCCACTTT,CASSPLNPPLHF,NA,NA,TRBJ1-6,TRBV11-2
TGTGCCAGCAGCTTAGGCGATAGCAATCAGCCCCAGCATTTT,CASSLGDSNQPQHF,NA,few,TRBJ1-5,TRBV11-2
TGTGCCAGCAGCCAGGCAGGGGCCGCCGCCGGCTACACCTTC,CASSQAGAAAGYTF,NA,NA,TRBJ1-2,TRBV3-1
TGCAGCCCTCGACAGGGGTATGAGCAGTTCTTC,CSPRQGYEQFF,TRBD1,NA,TRBJ2-1,TRBV29-1
TGTGCCAGCAGGGTACAGGGGTTAGGAGAGACCCAGTACTTC,CASRVQGLGETQYF,TRBD1,NA,TRBJ2-5,TRBV7-6
TGCAGCGTTTCATCACCGGGCTACACCTTC,CSVSSPGYTF,NA,NA,TRBJ1-2,TRBV29-1